These 28 T cell receptor beta chains share one sample of origin, sequenced in a study of tumor-infiltrating lymphocytes in primary liver carcinoma. The researchers obtained blood RNA from unsorted whole blood and also extracted germline DNA. The input was 450 to 500 ng total RNA; TCR beta cDNA was made from it with a constant-region primer. Three rounds of nested multiplex PCR with slightly modified ARM-PCR produced TCR beta libraries. With TRBV1-TRBV30 forward primers and a C-beta reverse primer, the first two PCR rounds were run for 10 cycles each. TCRdb re-called the multiplex PCR reads with MiXCR, one entry per CDR3 protein. The sample contains about 350,000 distinct CDR3 sequences, roughly 61% of which appear only once. Sequenced material: peripheral blood. Every receptor here comes from a man aged 35-49 years with primary liver carcinoma and hepatitis B virus infection.

In regard to this clonotype: A clone one base away is much larger, so this may be a read error. This CDR3 fails to terminate in the conserved phenylalanine or tryptophan, so it likely reflects a read error. Here the CDR3 reads CSVEPLAQEQFS. CDR3 bases: TGCAGCGTTGAGCCGCTAGCACAGGAACAGTTCTCC. The J gene is TRBJ2-1, the V gene TRBV29-1; D may be TRBD1 or TRBD2 (5 bases each). V lost 3 bases and J 13 bases, leaving 16 bases between the germline ends. From germline, CDR1 is SQVTM and CDR2 ANQGSEA. This CDR3 has 12 amino acids.

V gene TRBV11-1 combines with J gene TRBJ2-7; D ambiguous. V dropped 5 bases and J dropped 3 bases, with 11 bases sitting between them. CDR3 length equals 13 residues. The germline V gene encodes CDR1 SGHAT and CDR2 FQDESV (reference sequence). The CDR3 is CASSPSGLYEQYF. The CDR3 DNA reads TGTGCCAGCAGCCCCTCTGGCCTCTACGAGCAGTACTTC.

Regarding this clonotype: The CDR3 end shows no conserved phenylalanine or tryptophan, and so a read error is likely. No DNA is shown, since the ends of the CDR3 on it are uncertain; the CDR3 is the one TCRdb lists. This chain uses TRBV4-3 with TRBJ2-5. The length of the CDR3 is 13 amino acids, counting both ends. The germline V gene has CDR1 LGHNA and CDR2 YSLEER. Here the CDR3 reads CASSQDRWKTQYV.

Concerning this clonotype: A much larger clone lies a single base off, so this may be a read error. The genes are TRBV4-3 and TRBJ2-2, with 10 bases lining up with TRBD2. CDR1 and CDR2 (germline): LGHNA, YSLEER. This CDR3 has 18 amino acids. The CDR3, as DNA: TGCGCCAGCAACCAAGCTATAGCGGGAGGAGCGAACACCGGGGAGCTGTTTTTT. Amino acid sequence: CASNQAIAGGANTGELFF.

This chain links TRBV7-8 with TRBJ2-2; D ambiguous. The germline V gene has CDR1 SGHVS and CDR2 FQNEAQ. The germline V and J ends were trimmed by 4 bases and 8 bases, with 8 bases remaining between them. The CDR3 runs 12 residues. CDR3 bases: TGTGCCAGCAGCTCAGGAGAAGGGGAGCTGTTTTTT. The encoded protein is CASSSGEGELFF.

This clonotype was seen many times. The chain is built from TRBV10-3 and TRBJ1-1; a possible D gene is TRBD1 (6 bases). V was pared by 2 bases and J by 2 bases, with 9 bases between. The CDR3 length is 14 residues. CDR1 is ENHRY, CDR2 SYGVKD, per germline. The CDR3, as DNA: TGTGCCATCAGTGAGCGGGGACACAACACTGAAGCTTTCTTT. Amino acid sequence: CAISERGHNTEAFF.

With regard to this clonotype: At one end the junction does not follow the germline gene, possibly because of a read error. The genes are TRBV4-2 and TRBJ2-5; D possibly corresponds to TRBD1 (5 bases). Germline CDR1 LGHNA, CDR2 YNFKEQ. This CDR3 contains 15 residues. Here the CDR3 DNA reads TGTGCCTGCAGGCAAGAAGCAGGGCCCCAAGAGACCCAGTACTTC. Translation: CACRQEAGPQETQYF.

This clonotype was picked up a small number of times. J is TRBJ1-1 and V is TRBV5-1; D gene uncertain. The CDR3 spans 11 residues. Germline CDR1 SGHRS, CDR2 YFSETQ. Trimming shortened V by 7 bases and J by 0 bases, and 4 bases separated the two germline ends. The CDR3 DNA follows: TGCGCCAGCTTAGTGAACACTGAAGCTTTCTTT. This sequence encodes CASLVNTEAFF.

There are a few counts of this clonotype. The genes are TRBV6-2 or TRBV6-3 and TRBJ2-7, with D uncertain. Trimming took 6 bases from V and 2 from J, leaving 8 bases between them. The CDR3 runs 12 residues. CDR1 is MNHEY, CDR2 SVGEGT, per germline. CDR3 in amino acids: CASSLSAYEQYF. The CDR3 DNA sequence: TGTGCCAGCAGCCTATCCGCCTACGAGCAGTACTTC.

This clonotype was counted at least ten times. The V call is TRBV6-1, the J call TRBJ2-2, with TRBD1 matching 7 bases. The CDR3 length is 16 residues. Germline V CDR1 and CDR2: MNHNS, SASEGT. Trimming at V came to 2 bases and at J to 4 bases, leaving 7 bases not matched to a gene. CDR3 DNA: TGTGCCAGCAGTGAACCCACAGGGGTCGGCACCGGGGAGCTGTTTTTT. It specifies CASSEPTGVGTGELFF.

The table lists this clonotype with many counts. The rearrangement joins TRBV6-2 or TRBV6-3 to TRBJ2-1, with D maybe TRBD2 (7 bases). This CDR3 has 13 residues. V was clipped by 8 bases and J by 8 bases, with 16 bases between them. CDR1 and CDR2 (germline): MNHEY, SVGEGT. CDR3 bases: TGTGCCAGCGTGGAGGGGGGGGCCGATGAGCAGTTCTTC. Its protein product is CASVEGGADEQFF.

On this clonotype itself: The conserved phenylalanine or tryptophan is not found at the CDR3 terminus, so this likely reflects a read error. The chain is built from TRBV11-2 and TRBJ1-1, with D tentatively TRBD1 (5 bases). The CDR3 covers 15 residues. CDR1 and CDR2 (germline): SGHAT, FQNNGV. Trimming shortened V by 5 bases and J by 1 base, and 14 bases separated the two germline ends. CDR3 sequence (DNA): TGTGCCAGCAGCAGAGCGACGACAGAGAACACTGAAGCTTTCATT. Encoded protein: CASSRATTENTEAFI.

The chain couples TRBV6-2 or TRBV6-3 to TRBJ2-7; unclear D gene. Deletions cut 10 bases from V and 4 bases from J, with 17 bases between. CDR3 size: 13 residues. Germline assignment: CDR1 MNHEY and CDR2 SVGEGT. CDR3 DNA: TGTGCCAACAGCACTAAAGGGTGGTACGAGCAGTACTTC. This translates into CANSTKGWYEQYF.

This clonotype was found many times. The CDR3 spells CATLSGVTQGNEQFF. The DNA of the CDR3 is TGTGCCACCCTATCAGGGGTCACTCAGGGGAATGAGCAGTTCTTC. The V and J genes are TRBV6-1 and TRBJ2-1; tentative D call: TRBD1 (6 bases). Germline lookup yields CDR1 MNHNS and CDR2 SASEGT. The CDR3 is 15 residues long. With 10 bases removed from V and 7 bases from J, the gap between germline ends came to 23 bases.

As regards this clonotype: Possible read error: a much larger clone is one base away. The chain links TRBV4-3 to TRBJ2-3, with TRBD2 as a possible D gene (6 bases). Trimming shortened V by 3 bases and J by 3 bases, and 10 bases separated the two germline ends. This CDR3 has 14 amino acids. CDR1 is LGHNA, CDR2 YSLEER, per germline. The CDR3 region has the DNA TGCGCCAGCAGCCAGCACGGGACTACAGATACGCAGTATTTT. Protein: CASSQHGTTDTQYF.

In this sample, this clonotype turned up a few times. The rearrangement uses TRBV6-6 and TRBJ2-5; TRBD2 matches at 8 bases. The CDR3 has 12 amino acids. The ends lost 9 bases at V and 5 bases at J; junction bases unmatched: 5. Germline CDR1 MNHNY, CDR2 SVGAGI (reference sequence). CDR3 region: CASQGLEETQYF. The CDR3 DNA reads TGTGCCAGTCAGGGACTAGAGGAGACCCAGTACTTC.

Concerning this clonotype: This may be a read error, as it is one base from a much larger clone. J is TRBJ2-7 and V is TRBV7-2; D perhaps matches TRBD2 (5 bases). CDR3 length: 14 residues. Trimming shortened V by 1 base and J by 2 bases, and 9 bases separated the two germline ends. CDR1 and CDR2 (germline): SGHTA, FQGNSA. In nucleotides, the CDR3 is TGTGCCAGCAGCTTAGGGCCTAGCACCTACGAGCAGTACTTC. It codes for CASSLGPSTYEQYF.

The genes are TRBV11-2 and TRBJ2-3; D unclear. This CDR3 is 16 amino acids long. CDR1 SGHAT and CDR2 FQNNGV come from the germline V gene. Trimming cost V 4 bases and J 7 bases, with 21 bases left between them. The CDR3 spells CASSSTVGDGLNTQYF. CDR3 nucleotides: TGTGCCAGCAGCTCGACCGTTGGTGACGGGCTGAATACGCAGTATTTT.

This clonotype was seen at least ten times. The chain joins TRBV6-2 or TRBV6-3 to TRBJ1-5, with TRBD1 identical over 10 bases. Trimming at V came to 7 bases and at J to 3 bases, leaving 12 bases not matched to a gene. The V gene's germline CDR1 is MNHEY and CDR2 SVGEGT. This CDR3 has 17 amino acids. CDR3 nucleotide sequence: TGTGCCAGCAACCAACCCCCTGACAGGGGGCTCAATCAGCCCCAGCATTTT. Its protein product is CASNQPPDRGLNQPQHF.

This rearrangement joins TRBV28 to TRBJ2-7, with D perhaps TRBD1 or TRBD2 (5 bases each). Trimming took 4 bases from V and 6 from J, leaving 16 bases between them. CDR1 and CDR2 (germline): MDHEN, SYDVKM. The CDR3 is 14 residues long. CDR3 in amino acids: CASSSRDRLSEQYF. CDR3 coding DNA: TGTGCCAGCAGTTCCCGGGACCGTTTGAGCGAGCAGTACTTC. The full variable domain, rest sourced from reference TRBV28 and TRBJ2-7, is DVKVTQSSRYLVKRTGEKVFLECVQDMDHENMFWYRQDPGLGLRLIYFSYDVKMKEKGDIPEGYSVSREKKERFSLILESASTNQTSMYLCASSSRDRLSEQYFGPGTRLTVT.

As to this clonotype: This sequence may be a read error, since a much larger clone differs from it by one base. The rearrangement uses TRBV4-1 and TRBJ2-3; D unresolved. The CDR3 extends over 15 amino acids. V lost 0 bases, J lost 6 bases, and 13 bases lay in between. CDR1 is MGHRA and CDR2 is YSYEKL in the germline V gene. The CDR3 DNA is TGCGCCAGCAGCCAAGAGAGAACCATTTCGGATACGCAGTATTTT. It encodes CASSQERTISDTQYF.

Remarks on this clonotype: This may arise from a read error, as a much more abundant clone is one base away. The rearrangement links TRBV6-1 to TRBJ2-7; D not resolved. Germline V gene data show CDR1 as MNHNS and CDR2 as SASEGT. This CDR3 spans 10 amino acids. CDR3: CASSDYGQYF. CDR3 DNA sequence: TGTGCCAGCAGTGACTACGGGCAGTACTTC.

This clonotype was recorded only once. Given a much more abundant clone one base away, this may be a read error. The chain couples TRBV5-5 to TRBJ2-3; D is uncertain. Germline loops: CDR1 SGHKS, CDR2 YYEKEE (reference sequence). The CDR3 runs 14 residues. CDR3 in amino acids: CATSLSPGTDTQYF. Written as DNA, the CDR3 is TGTGCCACCAGCTTGTCCCCAGGCACAGATACGCAGTATTTT.

This clonotype has only a few counts. The chain joins TRBV5-1 to TRBJ2-7; 7 positions agree with TRBD1. Germline values: CDR1 SGHRS, CDR2 YFSETQ. This CDR3 is 15 amino acids long. J gave up 3 bases and V 0 bases, and 6 bases lay outside the gene matches. The CDR3 nucleotides read TGCGCCAGCAGCTTGGCTACGGGACAGATCTACGAGCAGTACTTC. Translating gives CASSLATGQIYEQYF.

Many counts were recorded for this clonotype. This chain joins TRBV6-6 and TRBJ2-1, with TRBD2 identical over 9 bases. CDR1 and CDR2 from the germline V gene are MNHNY and SVGAGI (reference sequence). The CDR3 length is 15 residues. Germline trimming cut 6 bases from V and 3 bases from J; bases unmatched to any gene: 6. The CDR3: CASRSSGSFYNEQFF. The CDR3 DNA sequence: TGTGCCAGCAGGAGTAGCGGGAGCTTCTACAATGAGCAGTTCTTC.

Comment on this clonotype: Lacking the conserved final phenylalanine or tryptophan, this CDR3 likely reflects a read error. The rearrangement joins TRBV4-3 to TRBJ1-3, with 7 bases identical to TRBD1. The CDR3 runs 13 residues. Germline CDR1 LGHNA, CDR2 YSLEER. The CDR3 is CASSQDRGNTIYL. The DNA for the CDR3 is TGTGCCAGCAGCCAGGACAGGGGAAACACCATATATCTT.

This clonotype was found a few times. The chain recombines TRBV6-5 with TRBJ2-2; TRBD2 might be the D (6 bases). The CDR3 runs 15 residues. Germline V gene lookup returns CDR1 MNHEY and CDR2 SVGAGI. Trimming removed 0 bases at V and 7 bases at J, with 12 bases between. The CDR3 DNA is TGTGCCAGCAGTTACTCGATTGGGGGGAGCGGGGAGCTGTTTTTT. Its protein product is CASSYSIGGSGELFF.

The V gene is TRBV10-2, the J gene TRBJ2-1; either TRBD1 or TRBD2 may supply D (5 bases each). This CDR3 is built from 14 residues. Germline V gene lookup returns CDR1 WSHSY and CDR2 SAAADI. Trimming took off 5 bases at V and 6 bases at J, with 14 bases between the two ends. The CDR3 loop is CASSNRDGTNEQFF. The CDR3 nucleotides read TGCGCCAGCAGTAATAGGGATGGGACCAATGAGCAGTTCTTC.